This T cell receptor beta chain was recorded in a study of T cell repertoires in cytomegalovirus infection (dated by TCRdb to about 2019). Regarding the study in general: Recently identified HLA-C-restricted CMV epitopes, whose presentation resists viral immunomodulation, were targeted by peptide stimulations together with well-studied HLA-B-restricted epitopes. The HLA type of each donor mattered for the analysis, because public TCR beta signatures pointed to carriage of CMV infection along with the matching HLA type. Beyond this particular receptor, the publication reports: The ex vivo response was dominated by HLA-C-restricted CMV-specific TCR beta clonotypes, which also provided the single most frequent clonotype in two of eight donors. In both this cohort and an independent roughly 350-donor cohort, the cumulative frequency of public TCR beta family members distinguished carriers of CMV infection plus the relevant HLA type.

This sample's treatment or condition label indicates: in vitro stimulation with specific CMV peptide epitopes to enrich CMV-specific T cells. V is trimmed back by 7 bases and J by 9 bases, and the junction contains 5 bases that no gene match accounts for. Taken from cysteine to phenylalanine, the CDR3 has 11 residues. Of all the DNA, just the CDR3 is kept, 33 bases in frame from base 1. The germline V gene yields MNHEY for CDR1 and SVGEGT for CDR2. This clonotype was counted a few times. What this receptor recognizes is not known. No base qualities exist here, and no much larger clone lies one base off it. Sequencing took place on an Illumina HiSeq 1500. The public reads were quality trimmed at Q25 with fastp and then assembled into clones with MiXCR by TCRdb, keeping productive beta chains. Records with the same CDR3 protein are collapsed into one entry carrying the most frequent genes and DNA. The sample table records 700,000 to 850,000 distinct CDR3 sequences; about 30% of these occur just once. The top ten clones comprise around 12% of the sample.

Sequenced here: cultured CD8+ T cells from PBMCs, sampled from culture after CMV antigen stimulation. The clonotype originates from a human donor in good health (CMV status not recorded). Some clones in this sample may be carry-over from other donors' samples. This chain joins TRBV6-2 or TRBV6-3 to TRBJ1-2; 7 nucleotides in the junction match TRBD1. The CDR3 has the sequence CASTDRVRYTF. The base sequence is TGTGCCAGCACCGACAGGGTTCGCTACACCTTC.